This is a list of T cell receptor beta chains from one sample in a study of response to subunit inactivated influenza vaccine. TCRdb redid the calling of the RT-PCR reads with MiXCR, one entry per CDR3 protein. The profile shows hundreds of thousands of distinct CDR3 sequences, less than 20% of them singletons. The source material was PBMCs from blood, sampled about 5 days after vaccination. The receptors were gathered from a man between 50 and 59 years old who received an inactivated influenza vaccine. CDR3s include the opening cysteine and the closing phenylalanine or tryptophan.

j_call	v_call	cdr3_aa
TRBJ1-6	TRBV20-1	CSARDSNSPLHF
TRBJ1-2	TRBV7-9	CASSLDGGVPADGYTF
TRBJ2-7	TRBV6-5	CASSYGTDTYEQYF
TRBJ2-5	TRBV3-1	CASNDRVQETQYF
TRBJ2-1	TRBV27	CASSLWPPDNEQFF
TRBJ1-5	TRBV21-1	CAREGAACLGQPQHF
TRBJ1-1	TRBV9	CASNPFGGQNTEAFF
TRBJ1-4	TRBV20-1	CSANGPNEKLFF
TRBJ1-2	TRBV15	CATSSPTGRSVYGYTF
TRBJ2-1	TRBV20-1	CSASAGSRYNEQFF
TRBJ2-3	TRBV7-9	CASNLSPSTDTQYF
TRBJ2-3	TRBV24-1	CATKGGASTDTQYF
TRBJ2-5	TRBV5-4	CASSRTGAKETQYF
TRBJ2-1	TRBV5-1	CASSLGAGGATNEQFF
TRBJ2-3	TRBV10-3	CAISEWRSTDTQYF
TRBJ2-1	TRBV11-3	CASSLSGNPYNEQFF
TRBJ2-1	TRBV6-7	CASSYPDGPEQFF
TRBJ1-5	TRBV21-1	CAGSRGRGSQPQHF
TRBJ2-1	TRBV20-1	CSVTGVYNEQFF
TRBJ2-3	TRBV7-2	CASSPRGTADTQYF
TRBJ2-5	TRBV20-1	CSATLTGRKETQYF
TRBJ2-3	TRBV20-1	CSARRGSSNTDTQYF
TRBJ2-2	TRBV11-1	CASSFHRDYIGRNTGELFF
TRBJ2-3	TRBV20-1	CSAPPYLAGGPRVNTQYF
TRBJ1-5	TRBV6-2/TRBV6-3	CASSYPTNNQPQHF
TRBJ2-7	TRBV6-2/TRBV6-3	CASRRTRTYEQYF
TRBJ2-5	TRBV4-3	CASSQVRGFEETQYF
TRBJ2-1	TRBV29-1	CSARPGTGNNEQFF
TRBJ2-5	TRBV9	CASSVSGTAGKETQYF
TRBJ1-1	TRBV25-1	CASSEGTMANTEAFF
TRBJ1-2	TRBV6-1	CASRPTASYGYTF
TRBJ2-7	TRBV7-2	CASSSSKGQGTYEQYF
TRBJ2-1	TRBV20-1	CSAQGQGSSYNEQFF
TRBJ2-1	TRBV4-3	CASSQTPGGVGEQFF
TRBJ2-1	TRBV4-3	CASSQVDSSYNEQFF
TRBJ2-3	TRBV11-2	CASRRGVTDTQYF
TRBJ2-1	TRBV6-5	CASSFKGEQFF
TRBJ2-7	TRBV5-6	CASSQDSIYEQYF
TRBJ2-3	TRBV24-1	CATSDLPRLAGGPDTQYF
TRBJ2-3	TRBV7-2	CASGDRGPRTDTQYF
TRBJ2-3	TRBV13	CASRSASSTDTQYF
TRBJ2-2	TRBV4-3	CASSQDYQGLGELFF
TRBJ2-2	TRBV5-8	CASSFQTGIRNTGELFF
TRBJ2-5	TRBV20-1	CSARDSPRGETQYF
TRBJ1-2	TRBV29-1	CSVESARGESGYTF
TRBJ1-5	TRBV12-3/TRBV12-4	CASSWGIRQPQHF
TRBJ1-5	TRBV12-3/TRBV12-4	CASRTGFLQPQHF
TRBJ2-7	TRBV4-3	CASSQDPGQGVQQYF
TRBJ2-2	TRBV5-1	CASSSAPGTANTGELFF
TRBJ2-1	TRBV10-2	CASRRLAGAHNEQFF
TRBJ1-2	TRBV20-1	CSAGLPTGTNYGYTF
TRBJ2-1	TRBV20-1	CSASSDFGEQFF
TRBJ2-3	TRBV6-5	CASSYAGEPGGTQYF
TRBJ2-3	TRBV24-1	CATGTFSTDTQYF
TRBJ2-1	TRBV5-1	CASTRVESGNEQFF